The sequence of this T cell receptor (beta chain) was determined in a study of T cells after yellow fever vaccination. Whole-study results and caveats: Post-booster reappearance was seen for most primary-vaccination clones (about 96% CD4, 80% to 90% CD8). Contaminants from the bulk population, in the form of abundant clonotypes, could be found in FACS-sorted repertoires.

This clonotype was picked up a small number of times. Its antigen is undetermined. V gave up 3 bases and J gave up 1 base; unmatched junction bases: 6. This CDR3 has 16 residues. Per the germline V gene, CDR1 is SGHRS and CDR2 is YFSETQ. TCRdb re-derived calls from the 5' RACE reads in MiXCR, one entry per CDR3 protein. The repertoire holds 620,000 or so distinct CDR3 sequences, with roughly a sixth as singletons. The chain employs TRBV5-1 and TRBJ2-5; 10 bases are shared with TRBD1. Source: PBMCs, taken 4 to 5 days after the first yellow fever vaccination. The clonotype was recovered from a man aged 18 to 35 who received the YFV17D yellow fever vaccine. The CDR3: CASSWRTGGIQETQYF. The CDR3 bases are TGCGCCAGCAGCTGGAGGACAGGGGGAATCCAAGAGACCCAGTACTTC.